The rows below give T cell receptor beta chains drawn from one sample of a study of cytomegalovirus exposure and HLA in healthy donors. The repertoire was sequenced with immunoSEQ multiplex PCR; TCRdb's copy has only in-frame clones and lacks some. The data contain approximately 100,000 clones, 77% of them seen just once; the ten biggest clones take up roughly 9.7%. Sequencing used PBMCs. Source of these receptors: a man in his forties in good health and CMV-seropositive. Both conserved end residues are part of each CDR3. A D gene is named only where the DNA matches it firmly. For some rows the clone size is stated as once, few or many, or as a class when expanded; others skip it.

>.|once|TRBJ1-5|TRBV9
CASSVARSGQPQHF
TGTGCCAGCAGCGTAGCTCGGAGCGGGCAGCCCCAGCATTTT
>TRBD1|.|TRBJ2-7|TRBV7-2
CASSLVGQGAYEQYF
TGTGCCAGCAGCTTGGTAGGACAGGGGGCCTACGAGCAGTACTTC
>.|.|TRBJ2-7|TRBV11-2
CASSFGAASSYEQYF
TGTGCCAGCAGCTTTGGAGCGGCGAGCTCCTACGAGCAGTACTTC
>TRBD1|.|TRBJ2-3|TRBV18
CASSPRTGELDTQYF
TGTGCCAGCTCACCACGGACAGGCGAATTAGATACGCAGTATTTT
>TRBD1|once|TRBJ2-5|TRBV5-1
CASSARDREETQYF
TGCGCCAGCAGCGCCCGGGACAGGGAAGAGACCCAGTACTTC
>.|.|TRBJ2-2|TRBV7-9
CASSNSARTSGAGELFF
TGTGCCAGCAGCAATTCCGCCCGGACATCGGGGGCCGGGGAGCTGTTTTTT
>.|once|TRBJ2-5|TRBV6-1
CASSDRGNNQETQYF
TGTGCCAGCAGTGACCGGGGTAACAATCAAGAGACCCAGTACTTC
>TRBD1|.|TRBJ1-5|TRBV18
CASSPGQVEPQHF
TGTGCCAGCTCACCGGGACAGGTCGAACCCCAGCATTTT
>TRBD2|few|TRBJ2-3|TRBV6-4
CASSETSGESTDTQYF
TGTGCCAGCAGTGAAACTAGCGGGGAAAGCACAGATACGCAGTATTTT
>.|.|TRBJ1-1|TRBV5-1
CASSFEGNTEAFF
TGCGCCAGCAGCTTCGAGGGGAACACTGAAGCTTTCTTT
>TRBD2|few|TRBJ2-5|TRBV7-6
CASSRRLAGQETQYF
TGTGCCAGCAGCCGAAGACTAGCGGGCCAAGAGACCCAGTACTTC
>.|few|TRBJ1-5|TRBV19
CASSIGGLDQPQHF
TGTGCCAGTAGTATCGGGGGGTTGGATCAGCCCCAGCATTTT
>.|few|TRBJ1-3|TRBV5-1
CASSEPGSGNTIYF
TGCGCCAGCTCTGAGCCCGGCTCTGGAAACACCATATATTTT
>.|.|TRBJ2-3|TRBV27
CASSRGTDTQYF
TGTGCCAGCAGTCGGGGGACAGATACGCAGTATTTT
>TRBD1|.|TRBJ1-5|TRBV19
CASSRRQGADQPQHF
TGTGCCAGTAGTAGGAGACAGGGGGCAGATCAGCCCCAGCATTTT
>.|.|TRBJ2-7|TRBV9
CASSVEGQSSYEQYF
TGTGCCAGCAGCGTAGAAGGACAAAGCTCCTACGAGCAGTACTTC
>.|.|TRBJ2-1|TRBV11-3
CASSPDFVIGEQFF
TGTGCCAGCAGCCCCGACTTCGTCATAGGTGAGCAGTTCTTC
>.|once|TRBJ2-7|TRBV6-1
CATETGTLYVEQYF
TGTGCCACCGAAACCGGGACACTCTACGTGGAGCAGTACTTC
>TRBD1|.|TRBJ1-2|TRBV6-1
CASSAGQASTNYGYTF
TGTGCCAGCAGTGCAGGACAGGCCTCAACTAACTATGGCTACACCTTC
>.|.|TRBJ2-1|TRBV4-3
CASSQDGMLSYNEQFF
TGCGCCAGCAGCCAGGACGGGATGCTCTCCTACAATGAGCAGTTCTTC
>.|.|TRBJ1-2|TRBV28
CASSTGHYGYTF
TGTGCCAGCAGTACAGGGCACTATGGCTACACCTTC
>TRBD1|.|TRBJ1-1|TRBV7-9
CASSSPGQGAENTEAFF
TGTGCCAGCAGTTCGCCGGGACAGGGGGCTGAGAACACTGAAGCTTTCTTT
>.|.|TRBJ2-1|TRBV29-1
CSVEVEQAFF
TGCAGCGTTGAAGTTGAACAGGCTTTCTTC
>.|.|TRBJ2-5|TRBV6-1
CASRELSGETQYF
TGTGCCAGCAGAGAATTGAGCGGAGAGACCCAGTACTTC
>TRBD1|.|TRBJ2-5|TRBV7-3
CASSQGGQGTAQETQYF
TGTGCCAGCAGCCAAGGGGGACAGGGCACAGCACAAGAGACCCAGTACTTC
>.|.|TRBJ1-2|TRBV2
CASSASPLLGGSYGYTF
TGTGCCAGCAGTGCTAGTCCTCTATTGGGGGGAAGCTATGGCTACACCTTC
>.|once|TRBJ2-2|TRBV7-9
CASSLAVVRRGELFF
TGTGCCAGCAGCTTAGCGGTAGTCCGGAGGGGGGAGCTGTTTTTT
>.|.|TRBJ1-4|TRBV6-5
CASQITENEKLFF
TGTGCCAGTCAAATTACCGAGAATGAAAAACTGTTTTTT
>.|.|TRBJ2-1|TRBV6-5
CASRTREFEQFF
TGTGCCAGCAGAACCCGGGAGTTTGAGCAGTTCTTC
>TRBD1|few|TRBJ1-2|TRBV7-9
CASSRDRGGYTF
TGTGCCAGCAGCCGGGACAGGGGTGGCTACACCTTC
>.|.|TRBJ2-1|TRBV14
CASSRTTGVNGNEQFF
TGTGCCAGCAGCCGGACTACAGGGGTCAACGGCAATGAGCAGTTCTTC
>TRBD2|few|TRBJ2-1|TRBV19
CASSNLAGKDEQFF
TGTGCCAGTAGTAATCTAGCGGGGAAGGATGAGCAGTTCTTC